This passage covers 17 T cell receptor beta chains from one sample sequenced in a study of control samples from healthy donors and cancer patients. Clones were sequenced by immunoSEQ multiplex PCR, and TCRdb holds only the in-frame ones, with some missing. Its listing shows 150,000 to 200,000 clones. Sample: blood. The receptors derive from a woman aged 25 to 45 in good health.

The chain links TRBV29-1 to TRBJ2-6; TRBD2 agrees at 7 bases. Germline assignment: CDR1 SQVTM and CDR2 ANQGSEA. CDR3 length equals 14 residues. Germline trimming cut 7 bases from V and 1 base from J; bases unmatched to any gene: 4. CDR3 DNA sequence: TGCAGCGCCCCCGGGGGGTCTGGGGCCAACGTCCTGACTTTC. Protein sequence: CSAPGGSGANVLTF.

The chain is built from TRBV6-5 and TRBJ2-7, with D unclear. V was cut by 2 bases and J by 2 bases, with 13 bases left in between. The CDR3 extends over 15 amino acids. The germline CDR1 and CDR2 sequences are MNHEY and SVGAGI. In DNA form, the CDR3 reads TGTGCCAGCAGTTACGATGTCCCTGAAACCTACGAGCAGTACTTC. Translation: CASSYDVPETYEQYF.

The chain has TRBV7-6 and TRBJ2-7; D tentatively reads TRBD1 or TRBD2 (6 bases each). Trimming pared 4 bases from V and 5 bases from J, leaving 18 bases between. CDR1 and CDR2 from the germline V gene are SGHVS and FNYEAQ. CDR3 length equals 15 residues. The CDR3 nucleotides read TGTGCCAGCAGCTCCGTCGTGGGGGGCGCAAACGAGCAGTACTTC. Protein product: CASSSVVGGANEQYF. Drawing the rest from reference TRBV7-6 and TRBJ2-7, the complete variable domain is GAGVSQSPRYKVTKRGQDVALRCDPISGHVSLYWYRQALGQGPEFLTYFNYEAQQDKSGLPNDRFSAERPEGSISTLTIQRTEQRDSAMYRCASSSVVGGANEQYFGPGTRLTVT.

The chain's CDR3 is CATTSPSGGANQPQHF. Written as DNA, the CDR3 is TGTGCCACCACAAGTCCTTCGGGGGGCGCTAATCAGCCCCAGCATTTT. The J gene is TRBJ1-5, the V gene TRBV24-1; D perhaps matches TRBD1 (6 bases). Germline CDR1 KGHDR, CDR2 SFDVKD. This CDR3 is built from 16 residues. V was shortened by 8 bases and J by 4 bases, with 20 bases between the two germline ends.

This chain links TRBV11-3 with TRBJ2-1, with D unclear. Looked up from germline, CDR1 is SGHNT and CDR2 is YENEEA. The V gene lost 1 base and the J gene lost 0 bases, with 4 bases spanning the gap. The CDR3 covers 14 residues. The CDR3 spells CASSLGDSYNEQFF. CDR3 DNA sequence: TGTGCCAGCAGCTTAGGCGACTCCTACAATGAGCAGTTCTTC.

The genes are TRBV2 and TRBJ2-7, with D maybe TRBD1 (5 bases). CDR1 SNHLY and CDR2 FYNNEI come from the germline V gene. V shed 6 bases and J shed 6 bases, with 15 bases lying between them. The CDR3 consists of 13 residues. DNA of the CDR3: TGTGCCAGCAGCTTTGGGGCTAGGGTCGAGCAGTACTTC. Its translation is CASSFGARVEQYF.

For this clone: Distinct nucleotide sequences in the sample also encode this CDR3. J is TRBJ2-7 and V is TRBV28; D may be TRBD1 (6 bases). The CDR3 is made up of 14 amino acids. The ends were cut back, 2 bases at V and 0 bases at J, with 8 bases in the middle. Germline values: CDR1 MDHEN, CDR2 SYDVKM. The CDR3 sequence: CASSLTGSSYEQYF. CDR3 coding DNA: TGTGCCAGCAGTTTAACAGGGTCCTCCTACGAGCAGTACTTC.

The V and J genes are TRBV9 and TRBJ1-1; 9 bases align to TRBD1. V was clipped by 3 bases and J by 4 bases; unmatched bases: 4. CDR1 SGDLS and CDR2 YYNGEE come from the germline V gene. CDR3 length: 14 residues. In DNA, the CDR3 is TGTGCCAGCAGCGCCGTGGACAGGGGCACTGAAGCTTTCTTT. It translates to CASSAVDRGTEAFF.

The genes are TRBV24-1 and TRBJ1-4; 10 nucleotides agree with TRBD1. Germline CDR1 and CDR2: KGHDR and SFDVKD. The CDR3 extends over 15 amino acids. The junction had 13 bases not matched to a gene; V was cut back by 5 bases and J by 14 bases. CDR3 amino acids: CATSGTGTGAERLFF. CDR3 coding DNA: TGTGCCACCAGTGGAACCGGGACAGGGGCGGAAAGGCTGTTTTTT.

The V call is TRBV28, the J call TRBJ2-7; D gene uncertain. The germline gives CDR1 MDHEN, CDR2 SYDVKM. CDR3 size: 13 residues. Between the trimmed V and J ends, which lost 3 bases and 4 bases, there was a span of 10 bases. This CDR3 reads CASSFRAYYEQYF. The CDR3 coding sequence is TGTGCCAGCAGTTTCCGTGCTTATTACGAGCAGTACTTC.

The V gene is TRBV3-1 (or the pseudogene TRBV3-2), the J gene TRBJ2-2; 10 nucleotides line up with TRBD1. The CDR3 has 17 amino acids. Germline V gene lookup returns CDR1 LGHDT and CDR2 YNNKEL (reference sequence). The trim removed 1 base at V and 5 bases at J, leaving 7 bases unmatched. This CDR3 is CASSQGPGQGITGELFF. DNA of the CDR3: TGTGCCAGCAGCCAAGGACCGGGACAGGGGATAACCGGGGAGCTGTTTTTT.

The chain links TRBV5-1 to TRBJ1-1; D gene unclear. The germline V gene encodes CDR1 SGHRS and CDR2 YFSETQ. This CDR3 has 13 amino acids. Trimming took 5 bases from V and 1 from J, leaving 9 bases between them. The CDR3 sequence: CASRGPGNTEAFF. CDR3 DNA: TGCGCCAGCAGGGGCCCCGGGAACACTGAAGCTTTCTTT.

The chain couples TRBV5-6 to TRBJ2-1; 7 bases are shared with TRBD2. The ends lost 0 bases at V and 4 bases at J; junction bases unmatched: 4. The germline CDR1 and CDR2 sequences are SGHDT and YYEEEE. The CDR3 has 15 amino acids. CDR3 region: CASSLVGLSYNEQFF. As DNA, the CDR3 is TGTGCCAGCAGCTTGGTGGGACTATCATACAATGAGCAGTTCTTC.

The CDR3 loop is CASSLETGQQPQHF. The CDR3 DNA sequence: TGCGCCAGCAGCTTGGAGACGGGACAGCAGCCCCAGCATTTT. The V gene is TRBV5-1, the J gene TRBJ1-5, with TRBD1 matching over 7 bases. CDR3 length: 14 amino acids. Per germline, CDR1 SGHRS and CDR2 YFSETQ. V was pared by 0 bases and J by 7 bases, with 4 bases of the junction left unmatched.

The rearrangement joins TRBV6-2 or TRBV6-3 to TRBJ2-3, with 8 positions matching TRBD1. The CDR3 sequence is 16 residues long. With V trimmed by 2 bases and J by 4 bases, 8 bases remained unmatched. The germline V gene encodes CDR1 MNHEY and CDR2 SVGEGT. DNA for the CDR3: TGTGCCAGCAGTTACGACGACAGGGGTTTCTCAGATACGCAGTATTTT. It translates to CASSYDDRGFSDTQYF.

The chain joins TRBV28 to TRBJ1-2, with unresolved D. V lost 3 bases and J lost 2, with 13 bases in between. This CDR3 has 15 residues. Per germline, CDR1 MDHEN and CDR2 SYDVKM. CDR3 region: CASSLMGRPNYGYTF. CDR3 in DNA: TGTGCCAGCAGTTTGATGGGCAGGCCGAACTATGGCTACACCTTC.

The rearrangement uses TRBV12-3 or TRBV12-4 and TRBJ1-1, with 7 bases lining up with TRBD1. CDR3 length equals 13 residues. V was pared by 6 bases and J by 7 bases, with 8 bases of the junction left unmatched. The CDR3 DNA reads as TGTGCCAGCAGACGGACAGGAGTAAATGAAGCTTTCTTT. Its translation is CASRRTGVNEAFF.